This TCR beta chain was recovered during a study of T cells expressing NK-cell markers (TCRdb year 2020). In the study overall: Eight or nine donors provided sorted CD3+CD56+NKG2C+, CD3+CD56+NKG2C- and CD3+CD56-NKG2C+ T-cell subsets, whose TCR beta-chain repertoires were profiled. Seven of the eight sequenced donors were HCMV-seropositive and one was HCMV-seronegative. The eight sequenced donors were randomly selected healthy volunteers, three men and five women. The libraries were sequenced on Illumina HiSeq 2000/2500, MiSeq or NextSeq, producing 2 x 150 bp reads.

Notes on this clonotype: Its antigen specificity is not known.

Counted from cysteine to phenylalanine, this CDR3 has 16 amino acids. The protein alone is recorded here. Taken from the germline V gene (reference sequence), the CDR1 and CDR2 loops are MNHEY and SMNVEV. Sequencer: Illumina HiSeq 2000. TCR beta cDNA libraries were prepared using 5'RACE template switching, which introduced a universal primer site and unique molecular identifiers. Priming for cDNA synthesis came from the TCR beta constant segment, and two successive PCR amplification steps followed. In the authors' own workflow: MIGEC handled demultiplexing of the reads and grouping by UMI, while MiTCR was used to assemble and quantify clonotypes. To exclude erroneous sequences, only TCR cDNA sequences supported by at least two reads were retained. The tcR package was used for downstream repertoire analysis, with clonotypes matched between fractions based on CDR3 nucleotide sequence plus V segment. VDJmatch was used to annotate antigen specificity against VDJdb, with one amino acid substitution in CDR3 permitted. After the reads were reprocessed by TCRdb, one entry was made per CDR3 protein sequence, with no DNA. The V and J calls follow TCRdb's processing rather than the paper's. The sample table holds almost 450,000 distinct CDR3 sequences. The top ten hold under 7.5% of the sample.

To determine HCMV serostatus, a commercial ELISA kit was used to detect HCMV-specific IgG in serum. Ficoll density gradient centrifugation was used to isolate peripheral blood mononuclear cells from blood. Summary of the overall study and its limitations: It remained unclear whether the expanded NKG2C-expressing T cell clones were specific for HCMV antigens. Those dominant clonotypes were again the most abundant among CD3+CD56-NKG2C+ cells in a handful of donors, at about 25-60.1%. In six donors, the dominant CD3+CD56+NKG2C+ clonotypes ranked among the top 10 CD8+ clonotypes, making up about 1.0-7.5% of CD8+ T cells.

This receptor chain uses TRBV27 and TRBJ2-3; TCRdb returns TRBD2, unconfirmable since there is no DNA. Input material: blood T cells: a sorted CD56 or NKG2C T cell subset, CD4+ or CD8+ T cells, or bulk PBMC T cells (not recorded which). The receptor was isolated from a woman aged 18-70 years in good health. The CDR3 protein sequence reads: CASSSPRGVSTDTQYF.